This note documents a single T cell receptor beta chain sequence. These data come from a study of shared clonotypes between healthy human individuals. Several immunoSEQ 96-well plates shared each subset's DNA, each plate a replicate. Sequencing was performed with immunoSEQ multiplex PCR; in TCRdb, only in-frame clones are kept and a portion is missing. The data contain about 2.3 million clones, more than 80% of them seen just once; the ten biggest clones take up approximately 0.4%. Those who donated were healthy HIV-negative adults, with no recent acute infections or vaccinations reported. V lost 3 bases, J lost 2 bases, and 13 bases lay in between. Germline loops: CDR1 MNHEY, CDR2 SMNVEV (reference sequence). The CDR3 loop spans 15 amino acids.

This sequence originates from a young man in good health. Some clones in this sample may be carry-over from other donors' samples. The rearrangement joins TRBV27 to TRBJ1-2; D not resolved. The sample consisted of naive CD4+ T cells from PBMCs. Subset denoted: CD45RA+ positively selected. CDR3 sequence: CASSFSGSTNYGYTF. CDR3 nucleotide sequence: TGTGCCAGCAGTTTCTCCGGCTCTACGAACTATGGCTACACCTTC.